The 2 T cell receptor beta chains below come from one sample, sequenced in a study of blood T cell repertoires in COVID-19. Here immunoSEQ multiplex PCR was the method, and the copy in TCRdb shows in-frame clones only, minus some. The sample has about 180,000 clones, 70% to 90% seen once; the top ten hold around 3%. Sequencing used peripheral blood. Receptor source: a man between 60 and 75 years old with acute or convalescent COVID-19.

The chain couples TRBV5-4 to TRBJ1-2; D gene ambiguous. Germline CDR1 SGHNT, CDR2 YYREEE (reference sequence). The CDR3 is made up of 14 amino acids. Here the CDR3 reads CALTGLNPPYGYTF. The CDR3 nucleotides are TGTGCTCTAACGGGTCTAAACCCACCCTATGGCTACACCTTC.

This rearrangement joins TRBV19 to TRBJ2-3; D is possibly TRBD2 (6 bases). V gave up 5 bases and J gave up 4 bases, with 16 bases separating them. The CDR3 runs 15 residues. The germline V gene has CDR1 LNHDA and CDR2 SQIVND (reference sequence). The chain's CDR3 is CASSPSGWGADTQYF. CDR3 coding DNA: TGTGCCAGTAGTCCCTCCGGTTGGGGGGCAGATACGCAGTATTTT.